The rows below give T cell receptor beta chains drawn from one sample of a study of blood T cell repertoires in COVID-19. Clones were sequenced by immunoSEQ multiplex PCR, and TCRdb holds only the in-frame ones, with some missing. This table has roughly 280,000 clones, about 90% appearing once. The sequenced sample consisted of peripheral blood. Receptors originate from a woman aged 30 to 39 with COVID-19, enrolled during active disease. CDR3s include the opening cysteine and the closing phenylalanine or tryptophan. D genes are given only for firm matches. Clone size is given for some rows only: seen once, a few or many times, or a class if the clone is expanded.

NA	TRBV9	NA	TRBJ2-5	CASSPEGGAVETQYF	TGTGCCAGCAGCCCAGAGGGGGGGGCAGTGGAGACCCAGTACTTC
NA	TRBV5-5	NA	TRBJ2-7	CASSLGQLREQYF	TGTGCCAGCAGCCTGGGACAACTGAGAGAGCAGTACTTC
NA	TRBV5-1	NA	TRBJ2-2	CASSASGNTGELFF	TGCGCCAGCAGCGCCAGCGGGAACACCGGGGAGCTGTTTTTT
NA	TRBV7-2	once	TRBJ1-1	CASSLAGGGWTEAFF	TGTGCCAGCAGCTTAGCGGGGGGAGGGTGGACTGAAGCTTTCTTT
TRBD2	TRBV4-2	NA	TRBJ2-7	CASSRGTSGSAYEQYF	TGTGCCAGCAGCCGGGGGACTAGCGGGAGTGCCTACGAGCAGTACTTC
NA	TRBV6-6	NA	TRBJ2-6	CASSLPSVLTF	TGTGCCAGCAGTCTCCCCAGCGTCCTGACTTTC
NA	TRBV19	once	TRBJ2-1	CASSTLGQGIYNEQFF	TGTGCCAGTAGTACCCTGGGACAAGGGATCTACAATGAGCAGTTCTTC
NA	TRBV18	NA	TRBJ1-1	CASSPRQLNTEAFF	TGTGCCAGCTCACCACGACAGTTGAACACTGAAGCTTTCTTT
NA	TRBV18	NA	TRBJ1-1	CASSRGGDGAFF	TGTGCCAGCTCACGAGGAGGGGATGGGGCTTTCTTT
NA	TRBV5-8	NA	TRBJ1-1	CASSLNRETEAFF	TGTGCCAGCAGCTTGAACAGGGAGACTGAAGCTTTCTTT
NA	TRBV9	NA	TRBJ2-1	CASSVYSHEQFF	TGTGCCAGCAGCGTATACAGCCATGAGCAGTTCTTC
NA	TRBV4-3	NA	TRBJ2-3	CASSQDPADATDTQYF	TGCGCCAGCAGCCAAGATCCAGCGGATGCCACAGATACGCAGTATTTT
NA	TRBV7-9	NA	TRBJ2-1	CASSPAQGTYNEQFF	TGTGCCAGCAGCCCAGCCCAGGGAACCTACAATGAGCAGTTCTTC
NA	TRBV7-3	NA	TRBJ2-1	CASSPSGGSYNEQFF	TGTGCCAGCAGCCCCTCTGGCGGCTCCTACAATGAGCAGTTCTTC
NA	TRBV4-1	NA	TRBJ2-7	CASSGSISYEQYF	TGCGCCAGCAGTGGGAGTATATCCTACGAGCAGTACTTC
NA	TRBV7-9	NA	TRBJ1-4	CASSFPTGRAEKLFF	TGTGCCAGCAGCTTCCCCACCGGGAGGGCTGAAAAACTGTTTTTT
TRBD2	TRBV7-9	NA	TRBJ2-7	CASSAPGLATYEQYF	TGTGCCAGCAGTGCTCCGGGACTAGCCACCTACGAGCAGTACTTC
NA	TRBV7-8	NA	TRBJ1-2	CASSLALGGGYTF	TGTGCCAGCAGCTTAGCACTCGGGGGTGGCTACACCTTC
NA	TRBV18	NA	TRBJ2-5	CASSPEAGETQYF	TGTGCCAGCTCACCAGAAGCGGGAGAGACCCAGTACTTC
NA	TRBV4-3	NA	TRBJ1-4	CASSPIVTEKLFF	TGCGCCAGCAGCCCGATCGTCACAGAAAAACTGTTTTTT
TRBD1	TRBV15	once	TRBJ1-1	CATSRILQGAAEAFF	TGTGCCACCAGCAGGATACTACAGGGGGCGGCTGAAGCTTTCTTT
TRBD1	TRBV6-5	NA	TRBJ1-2	CASERQGYGYTF	TGTGCCAGCGAGAGACAGGGCTATGGCTACACCTTC
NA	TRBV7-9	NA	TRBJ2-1	CASSIYRDGEQFF	TGTGCCAGCAGCATATACAGGGACGGTGAGCAGTTCTTC
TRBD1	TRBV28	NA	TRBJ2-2	CASSGQAGELFF	TGTGCCAGCAGTGGACAGGCCGGGGAGCTGTTTTTT
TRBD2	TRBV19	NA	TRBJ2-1	CASTATSLDEQFF	TGTGCCAGTACCGCGACTAGCCTTGATGAGCAGTTCTTC
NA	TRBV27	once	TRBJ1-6	CASSPYNSPLHF	TGTGCCAGCAGTCCGTATAATTCACCCCTCCACTTT
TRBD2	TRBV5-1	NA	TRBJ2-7	CASSLPASGPREQYF	TGCGCCAGCAGCCTCCCCGCTAGCGGGCCCAGAGAGCAGTACTTC
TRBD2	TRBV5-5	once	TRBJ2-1	CASSGGTSGIYNEQFF	TGTGCCAGCAGCGGGGGGACTAGCGGAATCTACAATGAGCAGTTCTTC
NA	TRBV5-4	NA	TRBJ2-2	CASSRMQANTGELFF	TGTGCCAGCAGCCGGATGCAGGCGAACACCGGGGAGCTGTTTTTT
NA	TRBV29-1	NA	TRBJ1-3	CSVRGSGNTIYF	TGCAGCGTTAGGGGTTCGGGAAACACCATATATTTT
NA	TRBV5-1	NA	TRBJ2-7	CASSLQGGEQYF	TGCGCCAGCAGCTTGCAGGGAGGCGAGCAGTACTTC
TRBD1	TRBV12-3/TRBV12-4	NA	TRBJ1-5	CASSQTGAQHF	TGTGCCAGCAGTCAGACAGGGGCACAGCATTTT
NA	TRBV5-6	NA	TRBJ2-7	CASSLVRATYEQYF	TGTGCCAGCAGCTTGGTCAGGGCGACCTACGAGCAGTACTTC
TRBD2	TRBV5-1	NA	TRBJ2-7	CASSLVSGGSYEQYF	TGCGCCAGCAGCTTGGTTAGCGGGGGGTCCTACGAGCAGTACTTC
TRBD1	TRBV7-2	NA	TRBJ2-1	CASSLAVKGQGTRVYNEQFF	TGTGCCAGCAGCTTAGCGGTCAAGGGACAGGGAACTAGGGTCTACAATGAGCAGTTCTTC
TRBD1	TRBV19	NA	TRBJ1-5	CASSIPLRTGDQPQHF	TGTGCCAGTAGTATACCCCTTCGGACAGGCGATCAGCCCCAGCATTTT
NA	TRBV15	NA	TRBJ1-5	CATSLRGQPQHF	TGTGCCACCAGCCTGCGAGGCCAGCCCCAGCATTTT
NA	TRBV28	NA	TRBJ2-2	CASTLAGELFF	TGTGCCAGCACCCTAGCCGGGGAGCTGTTTTTT
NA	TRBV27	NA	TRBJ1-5	CASSFGREQPQHF	TGTGCCAGCAGTTTTGGCAGGGAACAGCCCCAGCATTTT
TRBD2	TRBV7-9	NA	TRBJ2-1	CATGASGRNEQFF	TGTGCCACTGGGGCTAGCGGGAGGAATGAGCAGTTCTTC
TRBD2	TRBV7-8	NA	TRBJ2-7	CASSLGGGPYEQYF	TGTGCCAGCAGCTTAGGGGGAGGGCCGTACGAGCAGTACTTC
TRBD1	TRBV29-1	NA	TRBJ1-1	CSARDSLILNTEAFF	TGCAGCGCTCGGGACAGCCTAATCCTGAACACTGAAGCTTTCTTT
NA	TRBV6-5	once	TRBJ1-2	CASSYSSRQDYTF	TGTGCCAGCAGTTACTCGAGTCGGCAGGACTACACCTTC
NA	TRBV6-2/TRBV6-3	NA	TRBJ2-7	CASSYRGKYEQYF	TGTGCCAGCAGTTACAGGGGGAAGTACGAGCAGTACTTC
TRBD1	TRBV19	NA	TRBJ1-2	CASQTGAYGYTF	TGTGCCAGTCAGACAGGGGCCTATGGCTACACCTTC
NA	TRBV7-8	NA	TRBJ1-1	CASSQGRGTTEAFF	TGTGCCAGCAGCCAAGGGAGGGGCACAACGGAAGCTTTCTTT
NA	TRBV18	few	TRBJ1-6	CASSPDRSSYNSPLHF	TGTGCCAGCTCGCCCGACAGGAGCTCCTATAATTCACCCCTCCACTTT